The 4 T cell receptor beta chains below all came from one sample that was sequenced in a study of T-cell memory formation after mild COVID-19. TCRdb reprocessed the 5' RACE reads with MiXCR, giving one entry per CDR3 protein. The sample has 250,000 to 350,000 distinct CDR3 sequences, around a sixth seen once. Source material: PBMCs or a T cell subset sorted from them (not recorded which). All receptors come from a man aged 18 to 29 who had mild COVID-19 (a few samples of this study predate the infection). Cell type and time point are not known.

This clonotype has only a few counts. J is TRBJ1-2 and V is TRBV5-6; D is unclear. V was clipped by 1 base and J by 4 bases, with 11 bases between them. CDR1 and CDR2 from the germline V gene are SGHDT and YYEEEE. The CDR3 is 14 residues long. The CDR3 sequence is CASSLRRSPYGYTF. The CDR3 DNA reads TGTGCCAGCAGCTTGCGGCGTAGCCCCTATGGCTACACCTTC.

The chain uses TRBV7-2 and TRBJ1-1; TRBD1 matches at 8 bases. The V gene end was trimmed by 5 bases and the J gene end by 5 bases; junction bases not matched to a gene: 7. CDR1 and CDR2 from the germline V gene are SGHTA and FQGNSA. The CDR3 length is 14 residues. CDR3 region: CASSTQGAGTEAFF. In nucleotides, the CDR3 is TGTGCCAGCAGCACTCAGGGGGCCGGAACTGAAGCTTTCTTT.

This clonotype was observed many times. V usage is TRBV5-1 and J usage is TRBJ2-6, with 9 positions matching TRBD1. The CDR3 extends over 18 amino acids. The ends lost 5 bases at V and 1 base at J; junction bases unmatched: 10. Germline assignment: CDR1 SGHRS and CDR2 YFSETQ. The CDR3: CASRSSGTGPSGANVLTF. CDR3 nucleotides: TGCGCCAGCAGATCTTCCGGGACAGGGCCTTCTGGGGCCAACGTCCTGACTTTC.

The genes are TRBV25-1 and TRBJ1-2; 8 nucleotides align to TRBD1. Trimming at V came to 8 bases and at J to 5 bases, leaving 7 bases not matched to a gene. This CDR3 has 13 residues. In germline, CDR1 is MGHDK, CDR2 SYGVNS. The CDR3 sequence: CASGSGGWYGYTF. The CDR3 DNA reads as TGTGCCAGCGGATCAGGGGGCTGGTATGGCTACACCTTC.